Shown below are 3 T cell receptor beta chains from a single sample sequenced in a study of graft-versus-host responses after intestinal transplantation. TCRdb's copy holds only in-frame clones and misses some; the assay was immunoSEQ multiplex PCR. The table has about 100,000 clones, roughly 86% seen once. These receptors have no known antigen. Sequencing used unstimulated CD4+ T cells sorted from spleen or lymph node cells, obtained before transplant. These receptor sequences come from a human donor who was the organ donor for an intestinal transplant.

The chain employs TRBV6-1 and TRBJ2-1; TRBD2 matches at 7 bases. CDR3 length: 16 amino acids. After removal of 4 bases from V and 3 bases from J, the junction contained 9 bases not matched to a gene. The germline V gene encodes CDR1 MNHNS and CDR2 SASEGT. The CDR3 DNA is TGTGCCAGCAGTGTGCGGGCGGGAGAGCTCTACAATGAGCAGTTCTTC. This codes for CASSVRAGELYNEQFF.

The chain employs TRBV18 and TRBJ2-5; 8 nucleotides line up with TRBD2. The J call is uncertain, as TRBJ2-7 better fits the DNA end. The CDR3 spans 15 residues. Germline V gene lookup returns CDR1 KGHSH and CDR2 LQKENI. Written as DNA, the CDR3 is TGTGCCAGCTCACCACCGGGCGGGAGGATGGACGAGCAGTACTTC. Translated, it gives CASSPPGGRMDEQYF.

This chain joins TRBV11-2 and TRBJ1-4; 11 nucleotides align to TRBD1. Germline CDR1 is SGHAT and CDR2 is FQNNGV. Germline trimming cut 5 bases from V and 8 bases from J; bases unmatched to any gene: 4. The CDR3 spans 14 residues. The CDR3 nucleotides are TGTGCCAGCAGCGGGGGACAGGGGGGGGAAAAACTGTTTTTT. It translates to CASSGGQGGEKLFF.